Below are 24 T cell receptor beta chains sequenced from a single sample in a study of PD-1 blockade in classical Hodgkin lymphoma. TCRdb keeps only in-frame clones here, not all; method: immunoSEQ multiplex PCR. This sample yields about 21,000 clones, of which roughly 94% are seen a single time; 4.5% to 7% belongs to the top ten. As to time point: newly diagnosed, previously untreated cHL patient sample. Sequences were obtained from peripheral blood mononuclear cells (PBMCs). The source of these receptors is a human donor with classical Hodgkin lymphoma.

The CDR3 region has the DNA TGTGCCAGCTCACCACGGGTGACAGGGGGCTCCTACGAGCAGTACTTC. It translates to CASSPRVTGGSYEQYF. V is TRBV18 and J is TRBJ2-7, with TRBD1 identical over 9 bases. V gave up 1 base and J gave up 0 bases; unmatched junction bases: 4. Germline lookup yields CDR1 KGHSH and CDR2 LQKENI. This CDR3 spans 16 amino acids. The full variable domain, rest sourced from reference TRBV18 and TRBJ2-7, is NAGVMQNPRHLVRRRGQEARLRCSPMKGHSHVYWYRQLPEEGLKFMVYLQKENIIDESGMPKERFSAEFPKEGPSILRIQQVVRGDSAAYFCASSPRVTGGSYEQYFGPGTRLTVT.

The V and J genes are TRBV2 and TRBJ2-5, with D possibly being TRBD2 (5 bases). The CDR3 is 15 residues long. CDR1 is SNHLY, CDR2 FYNNEI, per germline. The V end was cut by 0 bases, the J end by 1 base, with 9 bases between. CDR3 region: CASSEAPDFQETQYF. The CDR3 region has the DNA TGTGCCAGCAGTGAAGCGCCGGACTTCCAAGAGACCCAGTACTTC.

J is TRBJ2-3 and V is TRBV19; D is perhaps TRBD1 or TRBD2 (6 bases each). Germline V gene data show CDR1 as LNHDA and CDR2 as SQIVND (reference sequence). The CDR3 is 15 amino acids. V was trimmed by 3 bases and J by 2 bases, leaving 12 bases between them. The CDR3 DNA follows: TGTGCCAGTAGTATCATCACGGGGGCCACAGATACGCAGTATTTT. Residues: CASSIITGATDTQYF.

The chain employs TRBV18 and TRBJ2-7, with D uncertain. Trimming left V 1 base short and J 2 bases short, with 3 bases between. The CDR3 length is 12 residues. Germline CDR1 and CDR2: KGHSH and LQKENI. The CDR3 DNA is TGTGCCAGCTCACCACAGCCCTACGAGCAGTACTTC. It translates to CASSPQPYEQYF.

The CDR3 sequence: CASSQNPGRETQYF. The CDR3 DNA follows: TGTGCCAGCAGCCAGAACCCGGGGCGGGAGACCCAGTACTTC. This sequence joins TRBV6-5 and TRBJ2-5; either TRBD1 or TRBD2 may supply D (5 bases each). The CDR3 has 14 residues. Trimming took off 6 bases at V and 5 bases at J, with 16 bases between the two ends. CDR1 MNHEY and CDR2 SVGAGI come from the germline V gene.

The V call is TRBV2, the J call TRBJ1-6, with 7 bases that match TRBD1. Unmatched junction bases numbered 12, after V lost 6 bases and J lost 7 bases. The CDR3 sequence is 16 residues long. Germline V gives CDR1 SNHLY, CDR2 FYNNEI. Here the CDR3 DNA reads TGTGCCAGCAGCCCCCTCTGGGCAGGGGGGAATTCACCCCTCCACTTT. Its protein product is CASSPLWAGGNSPLHF.

The chain recombines TRBV29-1 with TRBJ2-5; 7 bases fit TRBD2. Per germline, CDR1 SQVTM and CDR2 ANQGSEA. The J segment lost 1 base and the V segment lost 4 bases, leaving 9 bases of the junction unmatched. The CDR3 is 15 residues long. CDR3 DNA sequence: TGCAGCGTTGTAAGGTGGGGGGGACTCCAAGAGACCCAGTACTTC. It specifies CSVVRWGGLQETQYF.

The V gene is TRBV28, the J gene TRBJ1-2; 11 positions agree with TRBD1. CDR1 is MDHEN and CDR2 is SYDVKM in the germline V gene. The CDR3 loop spans 18 amino acids. J was trimmed by 5 bases and V by 5 bases; bases with no gene match: 16. CDR3 sequence reads: CASSVAGTGGLLWYGYTF. The DNA for the CDR3 is TGTGCCAGCAGTGTTGCCGGGACAGGGGGTTTATTGTGGTATGGCTACACCTTC.

This chain links TRBV5-1 with TRBJ2-7, with D perhaps given as TRBD1 or TRBD2 (5 bases each). Trimming left V 4 bases short and J 2 bases short, with 16 bases between. Germline-derived CDR1 and CDR2 are SGHRS and YFSETQ. There are 15 residues in the CDR3. CDR3 DNA: TGCGCCAGCAGCCTGCCGGGACCGCAAACCTACGAGCAGTACTTC. Translated, it gives CASSLPGPQTYEQYF. The variable domain in full, completed from reference TRBV5-1 and TRBJ2-7, reads KAGVTQTPRYLIKTRGQQVTLSCSPISGHRSVSWYQQTPGQGLQFLFEYFSETQRNKGNFPGRFSGRQFSNSRSEMNVSTLELGDSALYLCASSLPGPQTYEQYFGPGTRLTVT.

The chain combines TRBV7-2 with TRBJ1-2; D may be TRBD1 (5 bases). Germline V gives CDR1 SGHTA, CDR2 FQGNSA. V lost 3 bases and J lost 4, with 18 bases in between. The CDR3 covers 16 residues. Written as DNA, the CDR3 is TGTGCCAGCAGCTTGGGGGTCTCCCGGGGTGGCTATGGCTACACCTTC. Translated, it gives CASSLGVSRGGYGYTF.

This chain uses TRBV15 with TRBJ2-1; a weak D match, TRBD1 (6 bases). V was clipped by 1 base and J by 6 bases, with 13 bases between them. The CDR3 sequence is 15 residues long. The germline CDR1 and CDR2 sequences are LNHNV and YYDKDF (reference sequence). The CDR3 DNA follows: TGTGCCACCAGCAGAGCGGGGACATCGCTCAATGAGCAGTTCTTC. Its translation: CATSRAGTSLNEQFF.

This clone has just one count. The chain has TRBV5-1 and TRBJ2-1, with D possibly matching TRBD2 (5 bases). The CDR3 sequence is 12 residues long. Trimming stripped 4 bases from V and 6 bases from J, with 8 bases between. Germline V gene lookup returns CDR1 SGHRS and CDR2 YFSETQ. The CDR3 reads CASSPAGNEQFF. As DNA, the CDR3 is TGCGCCAGCAGCCCCGCGGGCAATGAGCAGTTCTTC.

The genes are TRBV4-3 and TRBJ2-7; 9 nucleotides match TRBD2. The CDR3 has 17 amino acids. V shed 1 base, J shed 5 bases, and the junction held 12 bases outside the gene matches. Germline CDR1 LGHNA, CDR2 YSLEER. CDR3: CASSQGNIAGAENEQYF. The CDR3, as DNA: TGCGCCAGCAGCCAAGGAAACATAGCGGGGGCGGAGAACGAGCAGTACTTC.

The chain joins TRBV30 to TRBJ2-2; D unclear. CDR1 is GTSNPN, CDR2 SVGIG, per germline (reference sequence). Trimming left V 7 bases short and J 3 bases short, with 18 bases between. The CDR3 sequence is 15 residues long. This chain's CDR3 is CAYSKGLRYTGELFF. CDR3 nucleotide sequence: TGTGCCTACTCAAAGGGCTTAAGGTACACCGGGGAGCTGTTTTTT.

V and J are TRBV9 and TRBJ2-7; possible D gene TRBD2, 5 bases. The CDR3 sequence is 14 residues long. CDR1 SGDLS and CDR2 YYNGEE come from the germline V gene. The germline V and J ends were trimmed by 0 bases and 3 bases, with 10 bases remaining between them. The CDR3 protein is CASSVGGKGYEQYF. CDR3 nucleotide sequence: TGTGCCAGCAGCGTAGGAGGGAAAGGCTACGAGCAGTACTTC.

The chain carries TRBV15 and TRBJ2-7, with D unresolved. The CDR3 is made up of 15 amino acids. Germline V gene data show CDR1 as LNHNV and CDR2 as YYDKDF (reference sequence). The germline V and J ends were trimmed by 0 bases and 4 bases, with 13 bases remaining between them. The CDR3 DNA reads as TGTGCCACCAGCAGAGAAATCCACAGCCAATACGAGCAGTACTTC. This translates into CATSREIHSQYEQYF.

The chain recombines TRBV19 with TRBJ1-5; D uncertain. The CDR3 runs to 14 residues. Germline-derived CDR1 and CDR2 are LNHDA and SQIVND (reference sequence). V was clipped by 6 bases and J by 4 bases, with 13 bases between them. The CDR3: CASSHPGGNQPQHF. The CDR3 region has the DNA TGTGCCAGTAGCCACCCGGGAGGTAATCAGCCCCAGCATTTT.

This clone showed up just once. The rearrangement uses TRBV7-6 and TRBJ2-5; D unclear. V was trimmed by 5 bases and J by 2 bases, leaving 12 bases between them. Germline V gene lookup returns CDR1 SGHVS and CDR2 FNYEAQ. The CDR3 spans 14 residues. The DNA of the CDR3 is TGTGCCAGCAGCCTAGTGGGGATTCAAGAGACCCAGTACTTC. This gives the protein CASSLVGIQETQYF.

CDR3 loop: CASSLSSGGARETQYF. In DNA form, the CDR3 reads TGTGCCAGCAGCCTGTCTAGCGGGGGGGCCAGAGAGACCCAGTACTTC. The rearrangement joins TRBV11-1 to TRBJ2-5; 12 bases line up with TRBD2. The germline gives CDR1 SGHAT, CDR2 FQDESV (reference sequence). The CDR3 spans 16 residues. With V trimmed by 5 bases and J by 4 bases, 8 bases remained unmatched.

This sequence joins TRBV18 and TRBJ1-3; D is unclear. Trimming shortened V by 5 bases and J by 2 bases, and 7 bases separated the two germline ends. This CDR3 contains 13 residues. Germline V gene lookup returns CDR1 KGHSH and CDR2 LQKENI. Here the CDR3 DNA reads TGTGCCAGCTCATCGTCGACTGGAAACACCATATATTTT. Amino acids: CASSSSTGNTIYF.

Written as DNA, the CDR3 is TGTGCCAGCACCTCCTACGTAGTCGGGATAGGTGGCTACACCTTC. Translated: CASTSYVVGIGGYTF. The genes are TRBV28 and TRBJ1-2; D gene uncertain. The germline V gene has CDR1 MDHEN and CDR2 SYDVKM. The germline V and J ends were trimmed by 7 bases and 7 bases, with 22 bases remaining between them. The CDR3 has 15 residues.

The chain combines TRBV6-5 with TRBJ2-7; D possibly corresponds to TRBD1 (6 bases). The CDR3 runs to 14 residues. V lost 5 bases and J 0 bases, leaving 11 bases between the germline ends. Germline V gene sequence: CDR1 MNHEY, CDR2 SVGAGI. The CDR3 protein is CASSRDTRSYEQYF. CDR3 nucleotides: TGTGCCAGCAGTAGGGACACCCGCTCCTACGAGCAGTACTTC.

This chain uses TRBV27 with TRBJ2-1; TRBD1 matches 8 bases. Germline V gene lookup returns CDR1 MNHEY and CDR2 SMNVEV (reference sequence). CDR3 length: 15 residues. Unmatched junction bases numbered 8, after V lost 2 bases and J lost 8 bases. The CDR3: CASSLRDRLGHEQFF. The CDR3 region has the DNA TGTGCCAGCAGTTTACGGGACAGGTTGGGCCATGAGCAGTTCTTC.

Only a few counts were recorded for this clone. This sequence joins TRBV11-2 and TRBJ1-1; 8 bases agree with TRBD1. CDR1 is SGHAT and CDR2 is FQNNGV in the germline V gene. The CDR3 length is 16 residues. Trimming at V came to 5 bases and at J to 0 bases, leaving 8 bases not matched to a gene. The CDR3 is CASSERQGPMNTEAFF. CDR3 bases: TGTGCCAGCAGCGAAAGACAGGGGCCAATGAACACTGAAGCTTTCTTT. Using reference TRBV11-2 and TRBJ1-1 for the parts outside the CDR3, the full variable domain is EAGVAQSPRYKIIEKRQSVAFWCNPISGHATLYWYQQILGQGPKLLIQFQNNGVVDDSQLPKDRFSAERLKGVDSTLKIQPAKLEDSAVYLCASSERQGPMNTEAFFGQGTRLTVV.